The next 27 T cell receptor beta chains were all read from a single sample in a study of identical twins. TCRdb used MiXCR to reprocess the 5' RACE reads, holding one entry per CDR3 protein. This sample has 1.5 million to 2 million distinct CDR3 sequences, with around 29% found just once. The sample consisted of cord blood. The receptors derive from a newborn girl in good health.

The chain uses TRBV2 and TRBJ2-3, with TRBD2 identical over 13 bases. From germline, CDR1 is SNHLY and CDR2 FYNNEI. There are 17 residues in the CDR3. J gave up 2 bases and V 7 bases, and 9 bases lay outside the gene matches. The CDR3 sequence is CASTGLAGPGLTDTQYF. CDR3 bases: TGTGCCAGCACGGGACTAGCGGGGCCAGGCCTCACAGATACGCAGTATTTT.

The rearrangement joins TRBV24-1 to TRBJ2-7, with D perhaps TRBD1 (6 bases). The CDR3 is made up of 15 amino acids. Per the germline V gene, CDR1 is KGHDR and CDR2 is SFDVKD. Trimming shortened V by 4 bases and J by 2 bases, and 14 bases separated the two germline ends. The CDR3 reads CATSDGQPKTYEQYF. As DNA, the CDR3 is TGTGCCACCAGTGACGGACAGCCAAAAACCTACGAGCAGTACTTC.

The genes are TRBV6-1 and TRBJ2-7; 10 nucleotides match TRBD1. This CDR3 has 16 amino acids. The junction had 12 bases not matched to a gene; V was cut back by 6 bases and J by 4 bases. CDR1 and CDR2 (germline): MNHNS, SASEGT. The CDR3 DNA sequence: TGTGCCAGCAGATCCCACCCGGGACAGGGGTTATACGAGCAGTACTTC. It specifies CASRSHPGQGLYEQYF.

The chain joins TRBV10-3 to TRBJ2-3; weak D call: TRBD2 (5 bases). V shed 3 bases and J shed 3 bases, with 19 bases lying between them. The CDR3 totals 17 residues. CDR1 and CDR2 (germline): ENHRY, SYGVKD. The CDR3 region is CAISDIPGPLGTDTQYF. Written as DNA, the CDR3 is TGTGCCATCAGTGACATCCCGGGCCCACTAGGGACAGATACGCAGTATTTT.

On this clonotype: One end of the junction is discordant with germline, which a read error may explain. The chain carries TRBV5-1 and TRBJ2-4; 7 positions agree with TRBD1. Germline V CDR1 and CDR2: SGHRS, YFSETQ. The CDR3 covers 16 residues. Here the CDR3 DNA reads TGCGCCAGCAGCTTGTGGCCGACAGGGTGGACCTACGAGCAGTATTTC. Residues: CASSLWPTGWTYEQYF.

In its sample, this clonotype was seen many times. The chain uses TRBV12-3 or TRBV12-4 and TRBJ2-1, with 8 positions matching TRBD2. The CDR3 has 15 residues. Trimming removed 6 bases from V and 4 bases from J; junction bases left unmatched: 8. The CDR3 DNA reads TGTGCCAGCAGCTTACGGGGGGGATTGTACAATGAGCAGTTCTTC. It codes for CASSLRGGLYNEQFF.

The V and J genes are TRBV12-3 or TRBV12-4 and TRBJ1-1, with D possibly being TRBD1 (5 bases). The ends were cut back, 7 bases at V and 0 bases at J, with 12 bases in the middle. CDR3 length: 14 residues. Here the CDR3 DNA reads TGTGCCAGCACGGCGGGGCCGATGAACACTGAAGCTTTCTTT. Protein: CASTAGPMNTEAFF.

The chain is built from TRBV6-5 and TRBJ1-1, with D perhaps matching TRBD1 (6 bases). CDR1 is MNHEY, CDR2 SVGAGI, per germline. The CDR3 contains 13 residues. The V gene lost 8 bases and the J gene lost 2 bases, with 12 bases spanning the gap. In DNA form, the CDR3 reads TGTGCCAGCGCTAGGACAGTTAACACTGAAGCTTTCTTT. The encoded protein is CASARTVNTEAFF.

On this clonotype itself: Compared with germline, one end of the junction differs, possibly owing to a read error. The chain is built from TRBV2 and TRBJ2-3; D is unclear. The germline gives CDR1 SNHLY, CDR2 FYNNEI. This CDR3 has 12 residues. The CDR3 here is CASSDATDTQYF. For the CDR3, the DNA is TGCGCCAGCAGCGACGCAACAGATACGCAGTATTTT.

This clonotype showed up many times. The chain recombines TRBV20-1 with TRBJ2-3; D gene ambiguous. The CDR3 sequence is 10 residues long. Germline V gene sequence: CDR1 DFQATT, CDR2 SNEGSKA (reference sequence). Trimming left V 6 bases short and J 10 bases short, with 11 bases between. The chain's CDR3 is CSAEKDPQYF. DNA for the CDR3: TGCAGTGCCGAAAAGGACCCGCAGTATTTT.

V usage is TRBV29-1 and J usage is TRBJ2-7; TRBD1 agrees at 8 bases. Per the germline V gene, CDR1 is SQVTM and CDR2 is ANQGSEA. CDR3 length: 14 residues. With V trimmed by 7 bases and J by 1 base, 9 bases remained unmatched. In nucleotides, the CDR3 is TGCAGCGCCGGAGGCCGGGACAGGTCCTACGAGCAGTACTTC. Encoded protein: CSAGGRDRSYEQYF.

V usage is TRBV30 and J usage is TRBJ2-5; D not resolved. This CDR3 has 12 amino acids. V dropped 2 bases and J dropped 3 bases, with 7 bases sitting between them. CDR1 and CDR2 from the germline V gene are GTSNPN and SVGIG (reference sequence). CDR3 amino acids: CAWSSREETQYF. The CDR3, as DNA: TGTGCCTGGAGTAGTAGGGAAGAGACCCAGTACTTC.

This clonotype occurred a few times. This CDR3 is CSARTSHGRLYEQYF. Written as DNA, the CDR3 is TGCAGTGCTAGGACATCTCACGGGAGACTCTACGAGCAGTACTTC. J is TRBJ2-7 and V is TRBV20-1; D possibly corresponds to TRBD2 (6 bases). This CDR3 is built from 15 residues. Germline V gene data show CDR1 as DFQATT and CDR2 as SNEGSKA (reference sequence). V lost 3 bases and J lost 3, with 18 bases in between.

The chain combines TRBV6-1 with TRBJ2-1; no firm D call. Germline assignment: CDR1 MNHNS and CDR2 SASEGT. V was trimmed by 8 bases and J by 1 base, leaving 12 bases between them. This CDR3 is 14 amino acids long. Here the CDR3 reads CASEKGWSYNEQFF. CDR3 sequence (DNA): TGTGCCAGCGAGAAAGGATGGTCCTACAATGAGCAGTTCTTC.

The chain links TRBV5-5 to TRBJ2-7, with D hard to call. Between the trimmed V and J ends, which lost 3 bases and 3 bases, there was a span of 13 bases. CDR1 and CDR2 (germline): SGHKS, YYEKEE (reference sequence). The CDR3 length is 14 residues. CDR3 region: CASSSRLPNYEQYF. The CDR3 DNA reads TGTGCCAGCAGCTCTAGGCTCCCTAACTACGAGCAGTACTTC. Together with reference TRBV5-5 and TRBJ2-7, the CDR3 gives the full variable domain: DAGVTQSPTHLIKTRGQQVTLRCSPISGHKSVSWYQQVLGQGPQFIFQYYEKEERGRGNFPDRFSARQFPNYSSELNVNALLLGDSALYLCASSSRLPNYEQYFGPGTRLTVT.

The chain has TRBV20-1 and TRBJ2-3; D assignment may be TRBD1 or TRBD2 (6 bases each). V was pared by 2 bases and J by 10 bases, with 13 bases between. The CDR3 consists of 12 residues. Germline CDR1 and CDR2: DFQATT and SNEGSKA (reference sequence). In DNA form, the CDR3 reads TGCAGTGCTAGACTTAAGGGGGGAGCGCAGTATTTT. Residues: CSARLKGGAQYF.

Only a few counts were recorded for this clonotype. V usage is TRBV3-1 and J usage is TRBJ2-1; D is uncertain. The CDR3 has 13 amino acids. CDR1 is LGHDT and CDR2 is YNNKEL in the germline V gene (reference sequence). V lost 5 bases and J 3 bases, leaving 8 bases between the germline ends. Written as DNA, the CDR3 is TGTGCCAGCAGCGCCCCCATCTACAATGAGCAGTTCTTC. Its translation is CASSAPIYNEQFF.

This clonotype came up many times. The chain has TRBV24-1 and TRBJ2-3; D might be TRBD1 (5 bases). Germline V gives CDR1 KGHDR, CDR2 SFDVKD. Trimming removed 4 bases from V and 0 bases from J, with 10 bases in between. The length of the CDR3 is 15 residues. DNA for the CDR3: TGTGCCACCAGTGACCTACAGGATAGCACAGATACGCAGTATTTT. Protein: CATSDLQDSTDTQYF.

V usage is TRBV6-5 and J usage is TRBJ2-7, with D perhaps matching TRBD2 (6 bases). Germline CDR1 MNHEY, CDR2 SVGAGI. V was cut by 0 bases and J by 5 bases, with 14 bases left in between. The CDR3 loop spans 15 amino acids. CDR3 bases: TGTGCCAGCAGTTACTCACGGTGGAGGGAGGACGAGCAGTACTTC. Translated, it gives CASSYSRWREDEQYF.

J is TRBJ1-2 and V is TRBV20-1; D remains unclear. Germline CDR1 DFQATT, CDR2 SNEGSKA (reference sequence). The CDR3 has 13 residues. With 1 base removed from V and 1 base from J, the gap between germline ends came to 7 bases. CDR3 residues: CSARGALNYGYTF. In DNA form, the CDR3 reads TGCAGTGCTAGAGGGGCTCTTAACTATGGCTACACCTTC.

Only a few counts were recorded for this clonotype. V is TRBV28 and J is TRBJ1-2; 8 bases align to TRBD1. Germline V gene sequence: CDR1 MDHEN, CDR2 SYDVKM. The CDR3 length is 15 residues. Trimming took 7 bases from V and 2 from J; bases not matched to a gene: 9. In DNA form, the CDR3 reads TGTGCCAGCACCACTCGACAGGGGTGGAACTATGGCTACACCTTC. Protein product: CASTTRQGWNYGYTF.

The J gene is TRBJ1-5, the V gene TRBV11-2; unclear D gene. Germline values: CDR1 SGHAT, CDR2 FQNNGV. The length of the CDR3 is 17 residues. Trimming stripped 0 bases from V and 0 bases from J, with 12 bases between. The CDR3 nucleotides are TGTGCCAGCAGCTTAGAGAAAGGGATCGGTAGCAATCAGCCCCAGCATTTT. Its translation: CASSLEKGIGSNQPQHF.

V usage is TRBV28 and J usage is TRBJ2-5, with D tentatively TRBD2 (6 bases). The CDR3 extends over 15 amino acids. Germline V gene sequence: CDR1 MDHEN, CDR2 SYDVKM. Trimming left V 3 bases short and J 3 bases short, with 14 bases between. In DNA, the CDR3 is TGTGCCAGCAGTTTCCCCCTATCGGGGGAAGAGACCCAGTACTTC. This gives the protein CASSFPLSGEETQYF.

This clonotype was counted many times. This chain joins TRBV29-1 and TRBJ2-1; 8 positions match TRBD2. Germline CDR1 and CDR2: SQVTM and ANQGSEA. The CDR3 has 13 residues. V lost 4 bases and J lost 8; bases outside the gene matches: 7. DNA for the CDR3: TGCAGCGTTGCCTTCGGGACTAGGTATGAGCAGTTCTTC. This codes for CSVAFGTRYEQFF.

The chain has TRBV12-3 or TRBV12-4 and TRBJ1-5; unclear D gene. The CDR3 contains 13 residues. V lost 2 bases and J 9 bases, leaving 11 bases between the germline ends. As DNA, the CDR3 is TGTGCCAGCAGTTTACGGGGATATCGGCCCCAGCATTTT. Its translation: CASSLRGYRPQHF.

Only a few counts were recorded for this clonotype. V and J are TRBV7-8 and TRBJ2-4, with D maybe TRBD2 (6 bases). There are 15 residues in the CDR3. The germline V gene has CDR1 SGHVS and CDR2 FQNEAQ. V dropped 1 base and J dropped 5 bases, with 12 bases sitting between them. In DNA form, the CDR3 reads TGTGCCAGCAGCTTAGTCGGGAGTGGCCAAAACATTCAGTACTTC. It yields the protein CASSLVGSGQNIQYF.

The chain joins TRBV14 to TRBJ1-1, with 9 bases fitting TRBD1. J lost 0 bases, V lost 4 bases, and 12 bases had no gene match. Germline V gives CDR1 SGHDN, CDR2 FVKESK. CDR3 length equals 18 residues. CDR3: CASSLSGTGRDLNTEAFF. CDR3 nucleotides: TGTGCCAGCAGCCTCTCTGGGACAGGGAGAGACCTGAACACTGAAGCTTTCTTT.